This TCR beta chain came from a study of T cell changes during pregnancy in multiple sclerosis. V shed 7 bases, J shed 6 bases, and the junction held 9 bases outside the gene matches. The germline CDR1 and CDR2 sequences are MNHEY and SVGAGI. The CDR3 is 14 amino acids. Assay used: immunoSEQ multiplex PCR; TCRdb lists only in-frame clones, some missing. The table shows tens of thousands of clones, with approximately 89% occurring only once. The V gene is TRBV6-5, the J gene TRBJ2-7; 10 bases fit TRBD2. The sequenced sample was CD8+ T cells from peripheral blood mononuclear cells, obtained in the second trimester of pregnancy. The source of this sequence is a female donor with multiple sclerosis, enrolled in a pregnancy study. CDR3 sequence (DNA): TGTGCCAGCACGAGGCTAGCGGGAGAAGGCGAGCAGTACTTC. Its protein is CASTRLAGEGEQYF.